This record looks at one T cell receptor (beta chain) sequence and its context. These data come from a study of blood T cell repertoires in COVID-19. This CDR3 region has 14 residues. Germline V CDR1 and CDR2: SNHLY, FYNNEI. The V end lost 5 bases, the J end lost 1 base, and 11 bases lay between the germline ends. The repertoire was sequenced with immunoSEQ multiplex PCR; TCRdb's copy has only in-frame clones and lacks some. The data contain about 52,000 clones, roughly 89% of them seen just once; the ten biggest clones take up roughly 10%. The origin of this receptor is a man older than 75 with active or convalescent COVID-19. The rearrangement joins TRBV2 to TRBJ1-1, with TRBD1 as a possible D gene (6 bases). Material: peripheral blood. CDR3 residues: CASSSQGENTEAFF. As DNA, the CDR3 is TGTGCCAGCAGTTCACAGGGAGAGAACACTGAAGCTTTCTTT.